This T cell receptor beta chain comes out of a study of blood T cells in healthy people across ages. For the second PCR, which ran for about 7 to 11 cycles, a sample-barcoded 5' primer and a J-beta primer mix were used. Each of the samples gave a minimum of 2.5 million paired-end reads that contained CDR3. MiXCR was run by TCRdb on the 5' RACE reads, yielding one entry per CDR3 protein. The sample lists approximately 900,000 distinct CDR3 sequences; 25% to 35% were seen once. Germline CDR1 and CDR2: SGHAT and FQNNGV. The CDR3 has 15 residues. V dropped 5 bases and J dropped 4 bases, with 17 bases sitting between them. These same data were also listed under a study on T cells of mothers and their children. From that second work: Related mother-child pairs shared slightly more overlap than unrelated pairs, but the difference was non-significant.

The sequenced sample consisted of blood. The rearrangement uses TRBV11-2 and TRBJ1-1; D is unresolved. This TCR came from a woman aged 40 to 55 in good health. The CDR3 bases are TGTGCCAGCAGCCCCCTGCGGGGAGCCGTCACTGAAGCTTTCTTT. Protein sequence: CASSPLRGAVTEAFF.